The 28 T cell receptor beta chains below all came from one sample that was sequenced in a study of T-cell memory formation after mild COVID-19. TCRdb ran MiXCR on the 5' RACE reads and lists one entry per CDR3 protein. The data show 200,000 to 250,000 distinct CDR3 sequences, just over 9.5% seen once. Sequencing input: PBMCs or a T cell subset sorted from them (not recorded which). These receptors all come from a man aged 18 to 29 who had mild COVID-19 (a few samples of this study predate the infection). Cell type and time point are not known.

This clonotype was seen repeatedly, ten times or more. The chain recombines TRBV2 with TRBJ2-2; D is uncertain. The V end lost 1 base, the J end lost 5 bases, and 11 bases lay between the germline ends. In germline, CDR1 is SNHLY, CDR2 FYNNEI. The CDR3 covers 15 residues. The CDR3 DNA reads TGTGCCAGCAGTGAAGGGACGGTAGAAACCGGGGAGCTGTTTTTT. It translates to CASSEGTVETGELFF.

This chain links TRBV13 with TRBJ1-2; possible D gene TRBD1, 5 bases. Per the germline V gene, CDR1 is PRHDT and CDR2 is FYEKMQ (reference sequence). CDR3 length: 16 amino acids. Trimming cost V 3 bases and J 2 bases, with 16 bases left between them. The CDR3 loop is CASSFRGLRGNYGYTF. CDR3 sequence (DNA): TGTGCCAGCAGCTTTAGGGGACTGCGGGGAAACTATGGCTACACCTTC.

This clonotype appeared many times. The chain links TRBV5-1 to TRBJ2-1; D gene uncertain. Germline CDR1 is SGHRS and CDR2 is YFSETQ. Trimming shortened V by 0 bases and J by 6 bases, and 10 bases separated the two germline ends. The CDR3 is 14 amino acids. The CDR3 sequence is CASSLGPTGNEQFF. As DNA, the CDR3 is TGCGCCAGCAGCTTGGGCCCCACGGGCAATGAGCAGTTCTTC.

This clonotype was observed a few times. The rearrangement links TRBV18 to TRBJ2-1; TRBD2 is a possible D gene (5 bases). The CDR3 has 13 amino acids. Trimming took 0 bases from V and 10 from J, leaving 10 bases between them. Germline-derived CDR1 and CDR2 are KGHSH and LQKENI. The CDR3 DNA is TGTGCCAGCTCACCACCGGGAGCAATCGAGCAGTTCTTC. It specifies CASSPPGAIEQFF.

The chain combines TRBV11-2 with TRBJ1-1; TRBD1 matches 7 bases. Germline V gene data show CDR1 as SGHAT and CDR2 as FQNNGV. This CDR3 comprises 12 residues. V was pared by 6 bases and J by 5 bases, with 3 bases of the junction left unmatched. The CDR3 here is CASRKQGTEAFF. The DNA of the CDR3 is TGTGCCAGCAGAAAACAGGGGACTGAAGCTTTCTTT. The full variable domain, in which reference TRBV11-2 and TRBJ1-1 provide the parts outside the CDR3, is EAGVAQSPRYKIIEKRQSVAFWCNPISGHATLYWYQQILGQGPKLLIQFQNNGVVDDSQLPKDRFSAERLKGVDSTLKIQPAKLEDSAVYLCASRKQGTEAFFGQGTRLTVV.

This clonotype appeared a few times. The J gene is TRBJ2-7, the V gene TRBV3-1, with 9 bases matching TRBD1. In germline, CDR1 is LGHDT, CDR2 YNNKEL (reference sequence). There are 17 residues in the CDR3. Trimming took 4 bases from V and 6 from J; bases not matched to a gene: 16. The CDR3 loop reads CASSPRAGTGIFGEQYV. The CDR3 DNA reads TGTGCCAGCAGCCCGAGGGCCGGGACAGGGATCTTCGGCGAGCAGTACGTC.

This clonotype was observed a few times. The rearrangement uses TRBV5-1 and TRBJ2-3; 9 positions match TRBD1. The ends lost 4 bases at V and 2 bases at J; junction bases unmatched: 8. CDR3 size: 16 residues. Germline assignment: CDR1 SGHRS and CDR2 YFSETQ. The CDR3 bases are TGCGCCAGCAGCGAAGGCCGGGACAGGGCCACAGATACGCAGTATTTT. It encodes CASSEGRDRATDTQYF.

The chain recombines TRBV4-1 with TRBJ2-1, with a tentative D call TRBD1 (5 bases). Per germline, CDR1 MGHRA and CDR2 YSYEKL. V lost 2 bases and J 0 bases, leaving 14 bases between the germline ends. The CDR3 is made up of 17 amino acids. CDR3 protein: CASSQQPGSSSYNEQFF. The DNA of the CDR3 is TGCGCCAGCAGCCAACAGCCAGGGTCGAGCTCCTACAATGAGCAGTTCTTC.

This chain joins TRBV4-1 and TRBJ2-5; D unclear. The CDR3 length is 13 residues. The germline V and J ends were trimmed by 3 bases and 1 base, with 6 bases remaining between them. Looked up from germline, CDR1 is MGHRA and CDR2 is YSYEKL. CDR3 sequence reads: CASSQVIQETQYF. CDR3 sequence (DNA): TGCGCCAGCAGCCAGGTTATCCAAGAGACCCAGTACTTC.

The rearrangement uses TRBV12-3 or TRBV12-4 and TRBJ1-2; D gene uncertain. Trimming shortened V by 5 bases and J by 4 bases, and 11 bases separated the two germline ends. The CDR3 length is 13 residues. CDR3 sequence (DNA): TGTGCCAGCAGTCCCTCACGCGCCTATGGCTACACCTTC. It translates to CASSPSRAYGYTF.

CDR3: CAIYTVGDPGYTF. Written as DNA, the CDR3 is TGTGCCATCTATACGGTTGGAGACCCCGGCTACACCTTC. This chain joins TRBV10-3 and TRBJ1-2; D is unclear. The V gene's germline CDR1 is ENHRY and CDR2 SYGVKD. There are 13 residues in the CDR3. The V gene lost 8 bases and the J gene lost 8 bases, with 18 bases spanning the gap.

This clonotype was found a few times. An end of the junction differs from the germline gene, which may be a read error. The chain carries TRBV7-2 and TRBJ1-1; TRBD1 agrees at 7 bases. The germline CDR1 and CDR2 sequences are SGHTA and FQGNSA. The CDR3 consists of 13 residues. Here the CDR3 DNA reads TGTGCCAGCAGACTCAGGGGGAACGCTGAAGCTTTCTTT. Translation: CASRLRGNAEAFF.

This clonotype was seen more than once but under ten times. The chain is built from TRBV7-3 and TRBJ2-3; possibly TRBD1 or TRBD2 for D (5 bases each). Trimming removed 6 bases from V and 5 bases from J, with 27 bases in between. Germline assignment: CDR1 SGHTA and CDR2 FQGTGA. The CDR3 totals 18 residues. The DNA for the CDR3 is TGTGCCAGCAGGTTGAGGGGCCTGGGCGGAGGCACACAAGATACGCAGTATTTT. This translates into CASRLRGLGGGTQDTQYF.

The chain uses TRBV5-1 and TRBJ2-1; 9 nucleotides align to TRBD1. Germline V CDR1 and CDR2: SGHRS, YFSETQ. CDR3 size: 16 residues. The trim removed 3 bases at V and 9 bases at J, leaving 13 bases unmatched. The CDR3 here is CASSYSGTGRRGEQFF. The CDR3 DNA follows: TGCGCCAGCAGCTATTCCGGGACAGGGAGAAGGGGTGAGCAGTTCTTC.

CDR3 residues: CASSLAPGAEQYV. The CDR3 region has the DNA TGTGCCAGCAGCTTAGCCCCTGGGGCCGAGCAGTACGTC. V usage is TRBV7-6 and J usage is TRBJ2-7, with a tentative D call TRBD1 (5 bases). In germline, CDR1 is SGHVS, CDR2 FNYEAQ. Trimming removed 0 bases from V and 6 bases from J, with 9 bases in between. This CDR3 comprises 13 residues.

The chain is built from TRBV24-1 and TRBJ1-4, with a weak D call TRBD1 (6 bases). CDR1 is KGHDR, CDR2 SFDVKD, per germline. This CDR3 has 16 amino acids. V lost 3 bases, J lost 0 bases, and 10 bases lay in between. The CDR3, as DNA: TGTGCCACCAGTGATGGGACAACAGCAACTAATGAAAAACTGTTTTTT. Translated: CATSDGTTATNEKLFF.

The chain recombines TRBV7-2 with TRBJ2-3; 7 positions agree with TRBD2. Germline assignment: CDR1 SGHTA and CDR2 FQGNSA. V trimming: 2 bases; J trimming: 5 bases; junction bases outside the gene matches: 4. The CDR3 loop spans 14 amino acids. As DNA, the CDR3 is TGTGCCAGCAGCTTAAACGGGGGGATAGATACGCAGTATTTT. Translation gives CASSLNGGIDTQYF.

This clonotype showed up many times. The chain is built from TRBV12-3 or TRBV12-4 and TRBJ1-1, with no clear D. V lost 7 bases, J lost 4 bases, and 16 bases lay in between. The CDR3 is 14 residues long. This CDR3 reads CASTPVNRGTEAFF. In DNA form, the CDR3 reads TGTGCCAGCACCCCCGTCAATCGGGGCACTGAAGCTTTCTTT.

The V and J genes are TRBV4-2 and TRBJ2-5, with TRBD2 as a possible D gene (6 bases). Trimming shortened V by 1 base and J by 4 bases, and 19 bases separated the two germline ends. The CDR3 is 17 residues long. Germline V lookup: CDR1 LGHNA, CDR2 YNFKEQ. DNA of the CDR3: TGTGCCAGCAGCCAAGGTCGGGGGACCCCGGGGTTAGAGACCCAGTACTTC. The encoded protein is CASSQGRGTPGLETQYF.

V gene TRBV20-1 combines with J gene TRBJ2-3; TRBD2 agrees at 8 bases. The ends lost 0 bases at V and 4 bases at J; junction bases unmatched: 6. This CDR3 has 15 amino acids. The germline CDR1 and CDR2 sequences are DFQATT and SNEGSKA (reference sequence). CDR3 loop: CSARDLRGEADTQYF. The CDR3 nucleotides are TGCAGTGCTAGAGATCTGCGGGGGGAGGCAGATACGCAGTATTTT.

This clonotype was picked up many times. The chain couples TRBV2 to TRBJ1-1; D gene uncertain. From germline, CDR1 is SNHLY and CDR2 FYNNEI. The CDR3 totals 12 residues. Between the trimmed V and J ends, which lost 6 bases and 7 bases, there was a span of 12 bases. CDR3 in DNA: TGTGCCAGCAGCAGCGGGTTCGGTGAAGCTTTCTTT. Translation gives CASSSGFGEAFF.

This clonotype has a count of ten or more. This chain uses TRBV7-8 with TRBJ2-7; TRBD2 is a possible D gene (5 bases). The V gene lost 4 bases and the J gene lost 7 bases, with 11 bases spanning the gap. This CDR3 is 12 amino acids long. CDR1 is SGHVS and CDR2 is FQNEAQ in the germline V gene. The CDR3 DNA reads as TGTGCCAGCAGCTCGGGGTTTGGGGAGCAGTACTTC. Its protein is CASSSGFGEQYF.

The chain couples TRBV3-1 to TRBJ1-2; TRBD1 is a possible D gene (5 bases). The CDR3 runs 14 residues. Trimming shortened V by 6 bases and J by 4 bases, and 15 bases separated the two germline ends. Germline loops: CDR1 LGHDT, CDR2 YNNKEL (reference sequence). CDR3 nucleotides: TGTGCCAGCAGTCAGACAGAAGTTATCTATGGCTACACCTTC. Protein sequence: CASSQTEVIYGYTF.

This clonotype was counted a few times. V usage is TRBV5-6 and J usage is TRBJ2-5; D is unresolved. Germline loops: CDR1 SGHDT, CDR2 YYEEEE. This CDR3 spans 13 amino acids. V was shortened by 3 bases and J by 5 bases, with 11 bases between the two germline ends. This CDR3 reads CASSSPPGETQYF. CDR3 in DNA: TGTGCCAGCAGCTCCCCACCCGGGGAGACCCAGTACTTC.

The chain links TRBV5-1 to TRBJ1-5; TRBD1 is a possible D gene (6 bases). CDR1 is SGHRS, CDR2 YFSETQ, per germline. V was cut by 5 bases and J by 3 bases, with 15 bases left in between. The CDR3 covers 15 residues. CDR3 residues: CASRPYRAHNQPQHF. DNA for the CDR3: TGCGCCAGCAGACCTTACAGGGCCCACAATCAGCCCCAGCATTTT.

This clonotype appeared a few times. The CDR3 DNA sequence: TGCGCCAGCAGCTTGGCCCCAGGGGGCGCGGGAGATGGCTACACCTTC. Encoded protein: CASSLAPGGAGDGYTF. The chain carries TRBV5-1 and TRBJ1-2, with 8 bases identical to TRBD1. The CDR3 is 16 residues long. The V gene's germline CDR1 is SGHRS and CDR2 YFSETQ. Trimming took 0 bases from V and 6 from J; bases not matched to a gene: 10. Filled out from reference TRBV5-1 and TRBJ1-2, the complete variable domain reads KAGVTQTPRYLIKTRGQQVTLSCSPISGHRSVSWYQQTPGQGLQFLFEYFSETQRNKGNFPGRFSGRQFSNSRSEMNVSTLELGDSALYLCASSLAPGGAGDGYTFGSGTRLTVV.

The CDR3 loop reads CASAPYDPQGIQYF. The CDR3 DNA sequence: TGCGCCAGCGCCCCATACGACCCGCAGGGCATTCAGTACTTC. The rearrangement links TRBV5-1 to TRBJ2-4; D might be TRBD1 (5 bases). The V and J ends lost 7 bases and 9 bases respectively, with 20 bases between them. Germline CDR1 is SGHRS and CDR2 is YFSETQ. The CDR3 covers 14 residues.

This clonotype has more than one count but fewer than ten. The V and J genes are TRBV5-5 and TRBJ1-1; D is unclear. The V gene's germline CDR1 is SGHKS and CDR2 YYEKEE (reference sequence). V lost 5 bases to trimming and J lost 3 bases, with 11 bases between them. CDR3 length: 13 amino acids. The CDR3 spells CASSSARDTEAFF. Here the CDR3 DNA reads TGTGCCAGCAGTTCGGCCCGGGACACTGAAGCTTTCTTT.